The T cell receptor beta chain described here comes from a study of OX40 agonist ivuxolimab in advanced cancers. TCRdb keeps only in-frame clones here, not all; method: immunoSEQ multiplex PCR. The sample lists 96,000 or so clones; approximately 84% were seen once. CDR1 and CDR2 from the germline V gene are LNHDA and SQIVND (reference sequence). V was shortened by 5 bases and J by 5 bases, with 12 bases between the two germline ends. This CDR3 contains 14 residues. Sequences were derived from CD4+ or CD8+ T cells sorted from blood, sampled in a trial of the OX40 agonist ivuxolimab. This receptor was identified in an adult with an advanced solid tumor such as melanoma, head and neck, liver or kidney cancer. The rearrangement uses TRBV19 and TRBJ1-4; TRBD1 might be the D (6 bases). The CDR3 here is CASSGDTGNEKLFF. For the CDR3, the DNA is TGTGCCAGTAGTGGGGACACGGGGAATGAAAAACTGTTTTTT.